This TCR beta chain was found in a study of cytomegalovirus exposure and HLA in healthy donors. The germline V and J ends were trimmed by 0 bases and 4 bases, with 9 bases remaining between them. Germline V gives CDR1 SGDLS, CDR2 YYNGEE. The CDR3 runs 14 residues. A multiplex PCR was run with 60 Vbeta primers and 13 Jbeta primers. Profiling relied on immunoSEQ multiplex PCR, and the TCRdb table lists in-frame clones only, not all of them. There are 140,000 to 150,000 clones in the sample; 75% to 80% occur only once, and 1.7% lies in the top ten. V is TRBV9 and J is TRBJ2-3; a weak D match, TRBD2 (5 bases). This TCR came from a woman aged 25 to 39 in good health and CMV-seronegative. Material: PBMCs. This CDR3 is CASSVGEEADTQYF. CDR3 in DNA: TGTGCCAGCAGCGTAGGCGAGGAGGCAGATACGCAGTATTTT.